The clone carrying this T cell receptor (beta chain) was counted a few times. Its antigen is unidentified. The record originates from a study of response to subunit inactivated influenza vaccine. Whole-study results and caveats: Authors suggested each seasonal flu vaccination may recruit only limited numbers of new T cells.

TCRdb reanalysed the RT-PCR reads using MiXCR and keeps one entry per CDR3 protein. The sample includes hundreds of thousands of distinct CDR3 sequences, around 15% of them seen just once. Per germline, CDR1 DFQATT and CDR2 SNEGSKA (reference sequence). The CDR3 spans 16 residues. V was clipped by 6 bases and J by 0 bases; unmatched bases: 12. The chain couples TRBV20-1 to TRBJ2-5; TRBD2 agrees at 8 bases. The receptor was isolated from a man aged 45-65 years who received an inactivated influenza vaccine. The starting material was PBMCs from blood, obtained 14 to 15 days before vaccination. CDR3 region: CSALKLSGEYQETQYF. CDR3 DNA sequence: TGCAGTGCCCTAAAACTTAGCGGGGAGTACCAAGAGACCCAGTACTTC.